This T cell receptor beta chain was recovered during a study of PD-L1 blockade in urothelial cancer. Study-level information: About nine tenths of the roughly 30 patients were men whose urothelial cancer was bladder-origin. T cell content in blood samples showed a median of about 140,000.

Stated time point: peripheral blood 6 weeks after treatment start. Peripheral blood mononuclear cells were collected from every patient before and during treatment, yielding between 1 and 8 samples per patient. A spike-in of synthetic TCR analog templates was added to each PCR. Sequenced by immunoSEQ multiplex PCR; TCRdb stores in-frame clones only, minus some. The sample carries roughly 100,000 clones, over 65% recorded once. V was pared by 2 bases and J by 7 bases, with 11 bases between. This CDR3 has 13 amino acids. In germline, CDR1 is KGHSH, CDR2 LQKENI. The genes are TRBV18 and TRBJ1-1, with TRBD1 as a possible D gene (5 bases). The TCR originated in a man between 65 and 80 years old with urothelial cancer. The source material was PBMCs, sampled around atezolizumab (anti-PD-L1) treatment. The CDR3 DNA reads as TGTGCCAGCTCACCATCGACGGGGGGTGAAGCTTTCTTT. Protein: CASSPSTGGEAFF.